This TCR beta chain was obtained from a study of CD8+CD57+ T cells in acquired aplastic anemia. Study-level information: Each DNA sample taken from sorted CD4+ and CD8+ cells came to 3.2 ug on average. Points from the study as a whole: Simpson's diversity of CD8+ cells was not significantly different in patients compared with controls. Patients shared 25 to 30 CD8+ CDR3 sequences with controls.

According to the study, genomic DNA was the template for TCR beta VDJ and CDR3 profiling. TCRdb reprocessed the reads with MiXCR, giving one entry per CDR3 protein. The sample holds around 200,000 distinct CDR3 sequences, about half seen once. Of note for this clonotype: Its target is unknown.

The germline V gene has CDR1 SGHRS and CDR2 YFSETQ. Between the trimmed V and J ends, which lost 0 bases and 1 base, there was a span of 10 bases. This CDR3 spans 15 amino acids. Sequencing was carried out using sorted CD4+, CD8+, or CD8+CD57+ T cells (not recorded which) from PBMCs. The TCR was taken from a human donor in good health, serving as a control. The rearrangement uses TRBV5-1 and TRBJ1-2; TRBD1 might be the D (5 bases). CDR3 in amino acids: CASSLEAGNNYGYTF. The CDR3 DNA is TGCGCCAGCAGCTTGGAAGCAGGGAATAACTATGGCTACACCTTC. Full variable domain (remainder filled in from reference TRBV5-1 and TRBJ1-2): KAGVTQTPRYLIKTRGQQVTLSCSPISGHRSVSWYQQTPGQGLQFLFEYFSETQRNKGNFPGRFSGRQFSNSRSEMNVSTLELGDSALYLCASSLEAGNNYGYTFGSGTRLTVV.